The 4 T cell receptor beta chains in this list originate from one sample, sequenced in a study of OX40 agonist ivuxolimab in advanced cancers. This table comes from immunoSEQ multiplex PCR, and its TCRdb copy is limited to in-frame clones, with some not included. The sample lists some 82,000 clones, approximately 95% occurring once. The input for sequencing was CD4+ or CD8+ T cells sorted from blood, taken in a trial of the OX40 agonist ivuxolimab. The receptor source for this set is an adult with an advanced solid tumor such as melanoma, head and neck, liver or kidney cancer.

The chain couples TRBV5-8 to TRBJ2-1, with a weak D call TRBD1 (5 bases). The germline CDR1 and CDR2 sequences are SGHTS and YDEGEE. CDR3 length equals 13 residues. V was clipped by 0 bases and J by 5 bases, with 6 bases between them. The CDR3 here is CASSLARDNEQFF. CDR3 DNA: TGTGCCAGCAGCTTGGCCAGGGACAATGAGCAGTTCTTC.

The chain combines TRBV9 with TRBJ2-1, with TRBD2 matching 8 bases. V lost 0 bases, J lost 7 bases, and 3 bases stayed unmatched. This CDR3 region has 14 residues. CDR1 and CDR2 (germline): SGDLS, YYNGEE. The CDR3 sequence is CASSVVAGLNEQFF. The CDR3 nucleotides are TGTGCCAGCAGCGTAGTAGCGGGACTTAATGAGCAGTTCTTC.

The chain carries TRBV2 and TRBJ1-2, with D maybe TRBD1 (5 bases). Trimming removed 5 bases at V and 1 base at J, with 17 bases between. This CDR3 has 16 residues. The germline CDR1 and CDR2 sequences are SNHLY and FYNNEI. The CDR3 region is CASSPGTENLNYGYTF. As DNA, the CDR3 is TGTGCCAGCAGTCCCGGGACGGAGAACCTTAACTATGGCTACACCTTC.

J is TRBJ2-3 and V is TRBV5-4; D unclear. The CDR3 runs 16 residues. The V gene lost 0 bases and the J gene lost 0 bases, with 11 bases spanning the gap. Per the germline V gene, CDR1 is SGHNT and CDR2 is YYREEE (reference sequence). The CDR3 sequence: CASSLATRPSTDTQYF. In nucleotides, the CDR3 is TGTGCCAGCAGCTTGGCTACCAGGCCTAGCACAGATACGCAGTATTTT.